Only one count was recorded for the clone carrying this TCR beta chain. These data originate in a study of blood T cell repertoires in COVID-19. Study details: Sites across the United States, Italy and Spain contributed samples from acute and convalescent COVID-19.

Trimming cost V 9 bases and J 1 base, with 6 bases left between them. This CDR3 has 12 amino acids. The germline V gene encodes CDR1 KGHDR and CDR2 SFDVKD. This table comes from immunoSEQ multiplex PCR, and its TCRdb copy is limited to in-frame clones, with some not included. Found here are approximately 82,000 clones, around 88% of them singletons; the top ten hold over 15%. This TCR derives from a woman aged 55-75 years with acute or convalescent COVID-19. The sequenced sample was peripheral blood. The chain recombines TRBV24-1 with TRBJ2-1; D ambiguous. In DNA, the CDR3 is TGTGCCACCTCCCAGTCCTACAATGAGCAGTTCTTC. This codes for CATSQSYNEQFF.